This T cell receptor beta chain was recovered during a study of PD-1 blockade in classical Hodgkin lymphoma. On the study more broadly: Nivolumab was administered to patients intravenously at 3 mg/kg every 2 weeks. Study conclusions and caveats: Similar baseline diversity was found in complete responders and newly diagnosed patients. Diminished baseline TCR diversity has been reported in newly diagnosed patients relative to healthy donors. Patients starting nivolumab less than 1 year after ASCT had lower diversity and were excluded from later analyses.

V was clipped by 1 base and J by 0 bases; unmatched bases: 5. CDR1 and CDR2 from the germline V gene are SGHRS and YFSETQ. This CDR3 comprises 17 residues. Each patient's relapse followed autologous stem cell transplantation, and brentuximab vedotin exposure varied. Sequencing used immunoSEQ multiplex PCR; TCRdb keeps in-frame clones, though not all of them. The sample holds tens of thousands of clones; approximately 73% are singletons and the top ten take more than 9.5%. About this clone: Its cognate antigen is unknown.

The sequence was collected from a human donor with classical Hodgkin lymphoma. The material was peripheral blood mononuclear cells (PBMCs), obtained at baseline. V usage is TRBV5-1 and J usage is TRBJ2-3, with 10 bases that match TRBD2. The CDR3 loop is CASSLWSSGGSTDTQYF. The CDR3 DNA reads TGCGCCAGCAGCTTGTGGAGTAGCGGGGGGAGCACAGATACGCAGTATTTT.